This TCR beta chain was sequenced in a study of T-cell reconstitution after alpha-beta-depleted transplantation in children. Study-wide findings and caveats: Several hundred expanded graft clones reportedly gave rise to the alpha-beta T cells present about two months after transplant. Among T cells one year after transplant, newly produced cells accounted for most counts and diversity.

The germline V gene has CDR1 SGHRS and CDR2 YFSETQ. The J segment lost 7 bases and the V segment lost 2 bases, leaving 11 bases of the junction unmatched. The CDR3 extends over 16 amino acids. Preparation of the TCRbeta library involved a method that used unique molecular identifiers. TCRdb itself ran the PCR reads through MiXCR, one entry per CDR3 protein. The repertoire includes 65,000 to 90,000 distinct CDR3 sequences, about 11% of them detected once, and about 13% sits in the top ten. In this sample, this clonotype turned up many times. As yet, its antigen is unknown. The rearrangement links TRBV5-1 to TRBJ2-1; 8 nucleotides agree with TRBD2. This specimen was PBMCs, taken before TCRalphabeta/CD19-depleted stem cell transplant. The origin of this receptor is a boy younger than 18 with acute myeloid leukemia, due to receive a stem cell transplant. The CDR3 coding sequence is TGCGCCAGCAGCTTCGGCGGGGGGCCGACGGGGAATGAGCAGTTCTTC. Encoded protein: CASSFGGGPTGNEQFF.